This T cell receptor beta chain is from a study of blood T cells in healthy people across ages. The CDR3 length is 17 residues. With V trimmed by 4 bases and J by 7 bases, 14 bases remained unmatched. CDR1 is SGDLS, CDR2 YYNGEE, per germline. They isolated at least 7 million PBMCs from each sample. As to this clonotype: This sequence may be a read error, since a much larger clone differs from it by one base.

Sample-barcoded 5' priming and a J-beta primer mix drove a second PCR of roughly 7 to 11 cycles. From each sample, at least 3 million paired-end reads containing CDR3 were obtained. In TCRdb, the 5' RACE reads were re-called with MiXCR into one record per CDR3 protein. Of 870,000 or so distinct CDR3 sequences listed, 29% are singletons. The chain is built from TRBV9 and TRBJ2-7, with 13 bases aligning to TRBD2. Sequencing was done on a sample of blood. The TCR was taken from an elderly woman in good health. CDR3 bases: TGTGCCAGCAGCTTTTGGACTAGCGGGGGTCTAAGCAATGAGCAGTACTTC. It translates to CASSFWTSGGLSNEQYF.